The clone carrying this T cell receptor (beta chain) was picked up a small number of times. The source of the sample is a study of T-cell reconstitution after alpha-beta-depleted transplantation in children. Using unique molecular identifiers, the investigators prepared the TCRbeta library. TCRdb re-called the PCR reads through MiXCR, storing one row per CDR3 protein. The table shows about 400,000 distinct CDR3 sequences, with about an eighth occurring only once. This CDR3 is built from 11 residues. Per germline, CDR1 DFQATT and CDR2 SNEGSKA (reference sequence). The starting material was PBMCs, obtained from the stem cell graft. The receptor was isolated from a human donor who donated a stem cell graft to a child with Fanconi anemia. The chain uses TRBV20-1 and TRBJ1-1, with a possible D match to TRBD1 (5 bases). The CDR3 coding sequence is TGCACTACGGGGACGAACACTGAAGCTTTCTTT. This gives the protein CTTGTNTEAFF.